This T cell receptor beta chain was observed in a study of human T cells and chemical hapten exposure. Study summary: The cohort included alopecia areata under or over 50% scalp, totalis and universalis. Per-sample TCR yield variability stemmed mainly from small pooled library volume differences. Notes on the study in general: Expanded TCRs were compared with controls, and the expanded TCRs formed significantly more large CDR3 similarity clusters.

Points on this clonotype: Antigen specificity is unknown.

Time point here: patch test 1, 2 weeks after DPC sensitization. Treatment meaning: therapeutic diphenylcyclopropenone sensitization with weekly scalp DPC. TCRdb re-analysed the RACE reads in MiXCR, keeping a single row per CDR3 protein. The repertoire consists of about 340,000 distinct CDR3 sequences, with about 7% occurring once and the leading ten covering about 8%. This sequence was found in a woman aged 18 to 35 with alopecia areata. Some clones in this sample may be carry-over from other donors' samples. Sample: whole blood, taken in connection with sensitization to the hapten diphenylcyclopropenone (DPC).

In DNA form, the CDR3 reads TGCGCCAGCAGCCGAACCCGGGACAGATACAATGAGCAGTTCTTC. This gives the protein CASSRTRDRYNEQFF. J is TRBJ2-1 and V is TRBV4-3, with 7 bases that match TRBD1. From germline, CDR1 is LGHNA and CDR2 YSLEER. This CDR3 has 15 amino acids. The ends lost 4 bases at V and 4 bases at J; junction bases unmatched: 7.